The 26 T cell receptor beta chains below were found in one sample sequenced in a study of shared clonotypes between healthy human individuals. The method was immunoSEQ multiplex PCR; TCRdb's version includes in-frame clones alone and lacks a portion of them. Of approximately 810,000 clones in the sample, around 93% were seen once. Naive-designated CD8 cells lacked CD45RO, were positively enriched for CCR7, and omitted terminally differentiated effector memory CD45RA+ cells. Sample: naive CD8+ T cells sorted from blood. Every receptor here comes from a young man in good health.

The J gene is TRBJ2-1, the V gene TRBV5-1, with D perhaps assigned TRBD1 or TRBD2 (5 bases each). The germline gives CDR1 SGHRS, CDR2 YFSETQ. The length of the CDR3 is 15 residues. V lost 5 bases, J lost 4 bases, and 16 bases lay in between. As DNA, the CDR3 is TGCGCCAGCAGGAAAGAGGGGCGCGAATACAATGAGCAGTTCTTC. This gives the protein CASRKEGREYNEQFF.

This clone was observed a single time. J is TRBJ1-5 and V is TRBV6-1, with TRBD1 matching 8 bases. J lost 2 bases, V lost 2 bases, and 11 bases had no gene match. This CDR3 is 18 amino acids long. Germline V gene lookup returns CDR1 MNHNS and CDR2 SASEGT. The DNA for the CDR3 is TGTGCCAGCAGTGAAATTCGGGGCAGGGGGCATCGCAATCAGCCCCAGCATTTT. Its protein product is CASSEIRGRGHRNQPQHF.

This clone was found a few times. The rearrangement joins TRBV10-1 to TRBJ2-7, with D possibly being TRBD2 (6 bases). Germline V lookup: CDR1 WNHNN, CDR2 SYGVQD (reference sequence). V was pared by 6 bases and J by 0 bases, with 9 bases between. The CDR3 is 13 amino acids. The CDR3 reads CASSRGDSYEQYF. CDR3 DNA: TGCGCCAGCAGCCGCGGGGACTCCTACGAGCAGTACTTC.

The chain joins TRBV7-9 to TRBJ1-5; 10 bases line up with TRBD1. CDR3 length: 14 residues. V dropped 8 bases and J dropped 3; count of bases not matched to a gene: 4. Germline CDR1 and CDR2: SEHNR and FQNEAQ (reference sequence). CDR3 coding DNA: TGTGCCAGCTCAGACAGGGGGCCCAATCAGCCCCAGCATTTT. Its translation: CASSDRGPNQPQHF.

A single count supports this clone. The chain carries TRBV7-2 and TRBJ2-7; D possibly matches TRBD1 or TRBD2 (5 bases each). Germline CDR1 SGHTA, CDR2 FQGNSA. This CDR3 is built from 14 residues. Deletions cut 10 bases from V and 5 bases from J, with 21 bases between. In DNA form, the CDR3 reads TGTGCCACCAGGGAACCGGGGACCCTGGACGAGCAGTACTTC. Translating it yields CATREPGTLDEQYF. Drawing the rest from reference TRBV7-2 and TRBJ2-7, the complete variable domain is GAGVSQSPSNKVTEKGKDVELRCDPISGHTALYWYRQSLGQGLEFLIYFQGNSAPDKSGLPSDRFSAERTGGSVSTLTIQRTQQEDSAVYLCATREPGTLDEQYFGPGTRLTVT.

J is TRBJ2-2 and V is TRBV27; D remains unclear. CDR3 size: 13 residues. CDR1 is MNHEY and CDR2 is SMNVEV in the germline V gene (reference sequence). V was cut by 5 bases and J by 0 bases, with 4 bases left in between. This chain's CDR3 is CASSIANTGELFF. As DNA, the CDR3 is TGTGCCAGCAGTATCGCGAACACCGGGGAGCTGTTTTTT.

The V and J genes are TRBV27 and TRBJ1-1; D unclear. This CDR3 has 11 amino acids. CDR1 is MNHEY, CDR2 SMNVEV, per germline (reference sequence). The ends were cut back, 4 bases at V and 8 bases at J, with 8 bases in the middle. This CDR3 is CASSSGEEAFF. CDR3 DNA sequence: TGTGCCAGCAGTTCTGGCGAGGAAGCTTTCTTT.

The chain uses TRBV28 and TRBJ1-1, with D possibly matching TRBD1 (5 bases). There are 17 residues in the CDR3. V was cut by 3 bases and J by 0 bases, with 17 bases left in between. Germline lookup yields CDR1 MDHEN and CDR2 SYDVKM. The CDR3 DNA reads TGTGCCAGCAGTTTTTACCCCAGGGCAGGCTTGAACACTGAAGCTTTCTTT. It specifies CASSFYPRAGLNTEAFF.

V and J are TRBV7-9 and TRBJ2-7, with 9 positions matching TRBD1. There are 14 residues in the CDR3. J lost 6 bases, V lost 1 base, and 4 bases had no gene match. Germline V gene lookup returns CDR1 SEHNR and CDR2 FQNEAQ (reference sequence). CDR3 coding DNA: TGTGCCAGCAGCTTAGTGACAGGGGGACCCGAGCAGTACTTC. This gives the protein CASSLVTGGPEQYF. The full variable domain, rest sourced from reference TRBV7-9 and TRBJ2-7, is DTGVSQNPRHKITKRGQNVTFRCDPISEHNRLYWYRQTLGQGPEFLTYFQNEAQLEKSRLLSDRFSAERPKGSFSTLEIQRTEQGDSAMYLCASSLVTGGPEQYFGPGTRLTVT.

J is TRBJ2-7 and V is TRBV29-1; 7 bases match TRBD1. CDR1 and CDR2 (germline): SQVTM, ANQGSEA. V lost 1 base, J lost 4 bases, and 4 bases stayed unmatched. The CDR3 is 13 residues long. The DNA of the CDR3 is TGCAGCGTTGAAGGGACAGGTCCATACGAGCAGTACTTC. Translation: CSVEGTGPYEQYF.

This clone occurred once. The chain uses TRBV6-6 and TRBJ2-3; 7 bases line up with TRBD2. Germline V gene sequence: CDR1 MNHNY, CDR2 SVGAGI (reference sequence). This CDR3 is 14 amino acids long. V dropped 9 bases and J dropped 3; count of bases not matched to a gene: 9. The CDR3 coding sequence is TGTGCCAGTGTAGAAGCGGGACTAACAGATACGCAGTATTTT. Its protein product is CASVEAGLTDTQYF.

This clone showed up just once. The chain recombines TRBV9 with TRBJ2-5; the match to TRBD1 covers 8 bases. V shed 4 bases, J shed 5 bases, and the junction held 13 bases outside the gene matches. Germline V lookup: CDR1 SGDLS, CDR2 YYNGEE. The CDR3 spans 16 residues. The chain's CDR3 is CASSTRTGSGGETQYF. Here the CDR3 DNA reads TGTGCCAGCAGCACCCGGACAGGGTCGGGCGGTGAGACCCAGTACTTC.

This clone was counted once. V is TRBV6-5 and J is TRBJ2-5, with 10 bases aligning to TRBD2. The V gene's germline CDR1 is MNHEY and CDR2 SVGAGI. V shed 2 bases and J 1 base; nucleotides not matched to a gene: 4. CDR3 size: 16 residues. CDR3 loop: CASSYGSSGSQETQYF. Here the CDR3 DNA reads TGTGCCAGCAGTTACGGATCTAGCGGGAGCCAAGAGACCCAGTACTTC.

V usage is TRBV9 and J usage is TRBJ2-6, with D possibly being TRBD2 (5 bases). The CDR3 runs to 21 residues. The germline V gene has CDR1 SGDLS and CDR2 YYNGEE. V lost 0 bases and J 0 bases, leaving 22 bases between the germline ends. The CDR3 loop reads CASSVEAFWRTDRSGANVLTF. The CDR3 bases are TGTGCCAGCAGCGTAGAGGCATTCTGGAGGACCGACCGCTCTGGGGCCAACGTCCTGACTTTC. The entire variable domain, with the rest obtained from reference TRBV9 and TRBJ2-6, is as follows: DSGVTQTPKHLITATGQRVTLRCSPRSGDLSVYWYQQSLDQGLQFLIQYYNGEERAKGNILERFSAQQFPDLHSELNLSSLELGDSALYFCASSVEAFWRTDRSGANVLTFGAGSRLTVL.

This clone was counted once. The chain uses TRBV2 and TRBJ2-1; 9 bases line up with TRBD2. CDR3 size: 15 residues. Germline CDR1 is SNHLY and CDR2 is FYNNEI. The J segment lost 4 bases and the V segment lost 10 bases, leaving 11 bases of the junction unmatched. CDR3 loop: CAILGAGGRYNEQFF. CDR3 DNA: TGTGCCATCTTAGGGGCGGGAGGGAGGTACAATGAGCAGTTCTTC.

This rearrangement joins TRBV11-3 to TRBJ2-1; no clear D gene. Trimming cost V 4 bases and J 4 bases, with 5 bases left between them. Per germline, CDR1 SGHNT and CDR2 YENEEA. CDR3 length: 12 amino acids. The CDR3 region is CASSSQYNEQFF. The CDR3, as DNA: TGTGCCAGCAGCTCCCAATACAATGAGCAGTTCTTC.

The chain has TRBV2 and TRBJ2-5; D is possibly TRBD2 (6 bases). The length of the CDR3 is 17 residues. V lost 4 bases, J lost 3 bases, and 21 bases lay in between. The germline gives CDR1 SNHLY, CDR2 FYNNEI. In DNA form, the CDR3 reads TGTGCCAGCAGTGGGAGGTGGGGGACTGGGCCGAAAGAGACCCAGTACTTC. Translated: CASSGRWGTGPKETQYF.

This sequence joins TRBV27 and TRBJ2-7, with D perhaps matching TRBD1 (6 bases). Germline-derived CDR1 and CDR2 are MNHEY and SMNVEV (reference sequence). Trimming took 5 bases from V and 6 from J, leaving 11 bases between them. The CDR3 is made up of 12 amino acids. The CDR3 coding sequence is TGTGCCAGCAGTCCGGACAGCTCCGAGCAGTACTTC. Residues: CASSPDSSEQYF.

The gene calls are TRBV27 and TRBJ2-1; possibly TRBD1 for D (6 bases). The V end lost 5 bases, the J end lost 6 bases, and 20 bases lay between the germline ends. CDR1 is MNHEY and CDR2 is SMNVEV in the germline V gene (reference sequence). The CDR3 totals 16 residues. Here the CDR3 reads CASSLLGAGERNEQFF. Here the CDR3 DNA reads TGTGCCAGCAGTCTTTTAGGGGCAGGGGAGCGCAATGAGCAGTTCTTC.

Turning to this clone: The sample contains more than one DNA sequence encoding this CDR3. The V and J genes are TRBV19 and TRBJ2-7; 7 bases map to TRBD1. After removal of 5 bases from V and 0 bases from J, the junction contained 4 bases not matched to a gene. The CDR3 is made up of 14 amino acids. The V gene's germline CDR1 is LNHDA and CDR2 SQIVND (reference sequence). The CDR3 DNA follows: TGTGCCAGTAGTCCGACAGGGAGCTCCTACGAGCAGTACTTC. Its protein product is CASSPTGSSYEQYF. The whole variable domain, filled in from reference TRBV19 and TRBJ2-7, reads DGGITQSPKYLFRKEGQNVTLSCEQNLNHDAMYWYRQDPGQGLRLIYYSQIVNDFQKGDIAEGYSVSREKKESFPLTVTSAQKNPTAFYLCASSPTGSSYEQYFGPGTRLTVT.

This clone has more than one count but fewer than ten. The CDR3 region has the DNA TGTGCCAGCAGGGAGACAGGGGCCGGGGCCAACGTCCTGACTTTC. Translation: CASRETGAGANVLTF. The chain uses TRBV2 and TRBJ2-6; 8 nucleotides agree with TRBD1. Germline V gene lookup returns CDR1 SNHLY and CDR2 FYNNEI. Trimming took 6 bases from V and 4 from J; bases not matched to a gene: 5. This CDR3 has 15 residues.

The rearrangement uses TRBV19 and TRBJ2-1, with D tentatively TRBD2 (6 bases). Germline CDR1 reads LNHDA; CDR2 reads SQIVND (reference sequence). The V gene lost 2 bases and the J gene lost 0 bases, with 23 bases spanning the gap. This CDR3 region has 20 residues. CDR3 DNA: TGTGCCAGTAGTATAACTAGGGCGGGAACGCCCAGGAGCTCCTACAATGAGCAGTTCTTC. This gives the protein CASSITRAGTPRSSYNEQFF.

The sample holds one count of this clone. The V and J genes are TRBV18 and TRBJ2-7; 8 nucleotides align to TRBD1. Germline V CDR1 and CDR2: KGHSH, LQKENI. J lost 6 bases, V lost 2 bases, and 6 bases had no gene match. The CDR3 is made up of 14 amino acids. This chain's CDR3 is CASSPGRGQSEQYF. The CDR3 bases are TGTGCCAGCTCACCAGGCAGGGGGCAAAGCGAGCAGTACTTC. The complete variable domain, with remaining parts taken from reference TRBV18 and TRBJ2-7, reads NAGVMQNPRHLVRRRGQEARLRCSPMKGHSHVYWYRQLPEEGLKFMVYLQKENIIDESGMPKERFSAEFPKEGPSILRIQQVVRGDSAAYFCASSPGRGQSEQYFGPGTRLTVT.

The J gene is TRBJ2-3, the V gene TRBV9; a possible D gene is TRBD1 (6 bases). The CDR3 length is 16 residues. The V end lost 0 bases, the J end lost 5 bases, and 16 bases lay between the germline ends. Germline CDR1 SGDLS, CDR2 YYNGEE. The CDR3 here is CASSVAGRGDVDTQYF. In DNA form, the CDR3 reads TGTGCCAGCAGCGTAGCGGGCAGGGGAGACGTAGATACGCAGTATTTT.

The V call is TRBV6-5, the J call TRBJ2-1; 10 bases line up with TRBD1. The germline CDR1 and CDR2 sequences are MNHEY and SVGAGI. The V and J ends lost 4 bases and 8 bases, in that order; junction bases with no gene match: 8. The CDR3 is 15 amino acids. CDR3 DNA: TGTGCCAGCAGTTTTCCGGGACAGGGGATGTATGAGCAGTTCTTC. Protein product: CASSFPGQGMYEQFF.

V and J are TRBV7-2 and TRBJ2-5; the D is unclear. From germline, CDR1 is SGHTA and CDR2 FQGNSA. CDR3 length equals 14 residues. The germline V and J ends were trimmed by 1 base and 0 bases, with 6 bases remaining between them. For the CDR3, the DNA is TGTGCCAGCAGCTTAGGTGCCTACCAAGAGACCCAGTACTTC. Protein: CASSLGAYQETQYF.